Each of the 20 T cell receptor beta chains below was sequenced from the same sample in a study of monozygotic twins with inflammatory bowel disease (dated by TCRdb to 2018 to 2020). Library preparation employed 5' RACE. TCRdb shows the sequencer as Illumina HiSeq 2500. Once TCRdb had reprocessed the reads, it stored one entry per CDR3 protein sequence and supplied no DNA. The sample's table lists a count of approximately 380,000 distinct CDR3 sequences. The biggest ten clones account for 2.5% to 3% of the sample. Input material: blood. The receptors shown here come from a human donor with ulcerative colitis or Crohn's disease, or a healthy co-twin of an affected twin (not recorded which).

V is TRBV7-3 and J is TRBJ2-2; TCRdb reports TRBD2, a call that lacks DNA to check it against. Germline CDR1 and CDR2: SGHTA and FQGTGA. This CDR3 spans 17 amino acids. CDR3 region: CASSFLSGKIGTGELFF.

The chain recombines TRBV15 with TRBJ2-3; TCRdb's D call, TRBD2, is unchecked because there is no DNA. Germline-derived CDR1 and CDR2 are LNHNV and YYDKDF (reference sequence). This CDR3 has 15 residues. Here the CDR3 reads CATSSLRGGWATQYF. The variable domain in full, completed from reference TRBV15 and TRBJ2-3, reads DAMVIQNPRYQVTQFGKPVTLSCSQTLNHNVMYWYQQKSSQAPKLLFHYYDKDFNNEADTPDNFQSRRPNTSFCFLDIRSPGLGDTAMYLCATSSLRGGWATQYFGPGTRLTVL.

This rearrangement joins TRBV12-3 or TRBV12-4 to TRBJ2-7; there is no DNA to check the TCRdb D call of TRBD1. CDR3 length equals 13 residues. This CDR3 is CASSTGGKNEQYF.

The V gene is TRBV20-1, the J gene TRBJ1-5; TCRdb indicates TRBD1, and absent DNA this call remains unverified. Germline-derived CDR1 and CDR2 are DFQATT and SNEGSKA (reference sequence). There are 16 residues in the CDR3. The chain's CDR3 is CSARDPQGLFNQPQHF.

CDR3: CASRETVYEQYF. The chain joins TRBV2 to TRBJ2-7; the TRBD1 assignment by TCRdb is unverifiable without DNA. The CDR3 is 12 residues long. Germline V gives CDR1 SNHLY, CDR2 FYNNEI.

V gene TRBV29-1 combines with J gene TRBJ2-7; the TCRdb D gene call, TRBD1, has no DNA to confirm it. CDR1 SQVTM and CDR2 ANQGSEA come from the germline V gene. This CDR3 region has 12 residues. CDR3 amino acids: CSVRDNAYEQYF.

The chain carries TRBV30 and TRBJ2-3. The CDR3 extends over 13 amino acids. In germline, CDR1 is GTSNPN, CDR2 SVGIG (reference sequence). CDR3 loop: CASLGPGRDTQYF.

CDR3 in amino acids: CASSLAGAFEAFF. The chain carries TRBV5-4 and TRBJ1-1. CDR3 size: 13 residues. The germline V gene encodes CDR1 SGHNT and CDR2 YYREEE (reference sequence).

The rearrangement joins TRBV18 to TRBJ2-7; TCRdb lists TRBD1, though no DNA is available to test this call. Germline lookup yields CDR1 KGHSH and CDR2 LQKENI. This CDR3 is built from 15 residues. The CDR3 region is CASSPLGTGHYEQYF.

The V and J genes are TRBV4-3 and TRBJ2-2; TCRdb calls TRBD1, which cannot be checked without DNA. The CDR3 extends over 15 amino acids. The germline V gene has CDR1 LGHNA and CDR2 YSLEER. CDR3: CASSQDKGGGGELFF.

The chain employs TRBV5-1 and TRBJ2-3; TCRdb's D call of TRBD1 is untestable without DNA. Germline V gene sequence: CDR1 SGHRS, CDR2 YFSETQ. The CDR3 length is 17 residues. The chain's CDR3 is CASSYGGGRGSTDTQYF.

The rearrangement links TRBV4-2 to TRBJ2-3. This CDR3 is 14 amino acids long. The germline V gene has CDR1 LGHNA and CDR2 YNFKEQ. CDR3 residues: CASTKLSGTDTQYF.

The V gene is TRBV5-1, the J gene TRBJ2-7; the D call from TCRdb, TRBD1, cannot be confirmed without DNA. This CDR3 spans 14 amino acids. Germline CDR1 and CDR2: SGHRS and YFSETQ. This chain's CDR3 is CASSWIGRSDEQYF. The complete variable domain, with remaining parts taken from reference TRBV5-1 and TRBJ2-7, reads KAGVTQTPRYLIKTRGQQVTLSCSPISGHRSVSWYQQTPGQGLQFLFEYFSETQRNKGNFPGRFSGRQFSNSRSEMNVSTLELGDSALYLCASSWIGRSDEQYFGPGTRLTVT.

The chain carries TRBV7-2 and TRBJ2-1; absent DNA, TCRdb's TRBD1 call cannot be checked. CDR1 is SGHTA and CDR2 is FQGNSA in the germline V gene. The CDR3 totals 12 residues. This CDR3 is CASSSQGYEQFF.

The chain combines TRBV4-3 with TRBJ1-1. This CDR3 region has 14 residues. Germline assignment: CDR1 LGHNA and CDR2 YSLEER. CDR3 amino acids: CASSLYLENTEAFF.

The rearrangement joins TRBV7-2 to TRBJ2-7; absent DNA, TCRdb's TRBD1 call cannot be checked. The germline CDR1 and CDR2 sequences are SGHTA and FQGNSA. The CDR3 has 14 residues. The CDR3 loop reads CASSRRDRSYEQYF.

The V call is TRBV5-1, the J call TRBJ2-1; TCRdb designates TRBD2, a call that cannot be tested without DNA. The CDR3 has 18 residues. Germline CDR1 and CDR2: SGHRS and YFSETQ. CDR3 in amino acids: CASSLYGAGDFSYNEQFF.

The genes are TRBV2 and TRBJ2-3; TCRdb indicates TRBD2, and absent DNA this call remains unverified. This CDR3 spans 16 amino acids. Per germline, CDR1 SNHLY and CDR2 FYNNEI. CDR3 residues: CASRTLGLFSTDTQYF.

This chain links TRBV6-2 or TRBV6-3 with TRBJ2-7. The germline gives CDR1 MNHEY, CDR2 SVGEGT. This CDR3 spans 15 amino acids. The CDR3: CASSYSGVETCEQYF.

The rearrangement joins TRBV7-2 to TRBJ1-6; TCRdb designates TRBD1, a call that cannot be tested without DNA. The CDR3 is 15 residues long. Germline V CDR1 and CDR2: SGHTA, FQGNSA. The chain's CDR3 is CASSQRQAYNSPLHF.